This TCR beta chain was observed in a study of monozygotic twins with inflammatory bowel disease. Study outcomes and limitations: Twins classed as concordant or discordant showed no difference in repertoire similarity, possibly from limited power.

TCRdb re-called the 5' RACE reads; one entry per CDR3 protein, DNA not given. The record lists 95,000 to 110,000 distinct CDR3 sequences, of which the ten most abundant hold about 2%. Comment on this clonotype: Its matching antigen is unknown.

This receptor was identified in a human donor with ulcerative colitis or Crohn's disease, or a healthy co-twin of an affected twin (not recorded which). Source material: blood.

CDR3: CASSVDSGTGTDTQYF. The chain recombines TRBV9 with TRBJ2-3. Per germline, CDR1 SGDLS and CDR2 YYNGEE. This CDR3 has 16 amino acids.